Listed below are T cell receptor beta chains from one sample, sequenced in a study of blood T cell repertoires in COVID-19. Sequenced by immunoSEQ multiplex PCR; TCRdb stores in-frame clones only, minus some. This table holds a few hundred thousand clones, roughly 86% found once. Sequenced: peripheral blood. The receptors stem from a woman aged 25 to 39 with acute or convalescent COVID-19. Each CDR3 is given with its conserved first and last residue. D genes are given only for firm matches. Part of the rows lack a size; the others show once, few, many or a class for expanded clones.

abundance: .
j_gene: TRBJ2-7
v_gene: TRBV6-2/TRBV6-3
d_gene: TRBD2
CDR3aa: CASSEGLALGEQYF
CDR3nt: TGTGCCAGCAGTGAGGGACTAGCGCTGGGCGAGCAGTACTTC

abundance: .
j_gene: TRBJ1-2
v_gene: TRBV19
d_gene: TRBD1
CDR3aa: CASSIGTGASLSPYGYTF
CDR3nt: TGTGCCAGTAGTATAGGTACAGGGGCCTCCCTTTCCCCCTATGGCTACACCTTC

abundance: .
j_gene: TRBJ2-5
v_gene: TRBV27
d_gene: .
CDR3aa: CASSILRAGAETQYF
CDR3nt: TGTGCCAGCAGTATCCTCCGAGCAGGGGCTGAGACCCAGTACTTC

abundance: .
j_gene: TRBJ2-1
v_gene: TRBV27
d_gene: TRBD2
CDR3aa: CASSFQTSGTGNEQFF
CDR3nt: TGTGCCAGCAGTTTCCAGACTAGCGGGACAGGCAATGAGCAGTTCTTC

abundance: .
j_gene: TRBJ2-1
v_gene: TRBV11-3
d_gene: .
CDR3aa: CASSSQSYNEQFF
CDR3nt: TGTGCCAGCAGCTCACAGAGCTACAATGAGCAGTTCTTC

abundance: .
j_gene: TRBJ2-7
v_gene: TRBV19
d_gene: TRBD2
CDR3aa: CASSIGAAGGSSYEQYF
CDR3nt: TGTGCCAGTAGTATAGGAGCAGCGGGAGGATCCTCCTACGAGCAGTACTTC

abundance: .
j_gene: TRBJ1-1
v_gene: TRBV7-3
d_gene: .
CDR3aa: CASSLYPGNTEAFF
CDR3nt: TGTGCCAGCAGCTTATATCCGGGGAACACTGAAGCTTTCTTT

abundance: .
j_gene: TRBJ1-2
v_gene: TRBV27
d_gene: .
CDR3aa: CASSLKGRGGYTF
CDR3nt: TGTGCCAGCAGTTTAAAGGGCCGCGGGGGCTACACCTTC

abundance: .
j_gene: TRBJ2-3
v_gene: TRBV7-2
d_gene: TRBD1
CDR3aa: CASSLVWPLGQASADTQYF
CDR3nt: TGTGCCAGCAGCTTAGTCTGGCCCCTGGGACAGGCCTCAGCAGATACGCAGTATTTT

abundance: .
j_gene: TRBJ1-2
v_gene: TRBV12-3/TRBV12-4
d_gene: .
CDR3aa: CASSFSQNYGYTF
CDR3nt: TGTGCCAGCAGTTTTAGCCAGAACTATGGCTACACCTTC

abundance: .
j_gene: TRBJ2-7
v_gene: TRBV20-1
d_gene: .
CDR3aa: CSASFSISYEQYF
CDR3nt: TGCAGTGCTAGTTTCAGTATCTCTTACGAGCAGTACTTC

abundance: .
j_gene: TRBJ2-3
v_gene: TRBV3-1/TRBV3-2
d_gene: TRBD2
CDR3aa: CASSGSGSLADTQYF
CDR3nt: TGTGCCAGCAGCGGTAGCGGGAGTCTTGCAGATACGCAGTATTTT

abundance: .
j_gene: TRBJ1-1
v_gene: TRBV30
d_gene: .
CDR3aa: CAWSVNMANTEAFF
CDR3nt: TGTGCCTGGAGTGTGAACATGGCGAACACTGAAGCTTTCTTT

abundance: .
j_gene: TRBJ2-7
v_gene: TRBV14
d_gene: TRBD1
CDR3aa: CASSQVSGGEEQYF
CDR3nt: TGTGCCAGCAGCCAAGTGTCAGGGGGAGAAGAGCAGTACTTC

abundance: .
j_gene: TRBJ2-1
v_gene: TRBV19
d_gene: TRBD2
CDR3aa: CASSMRLAGGHNEQFF
CDR3nt: TGTGCCAGTAGTATGCGACTAGCGGGAGGTCACAATGAGCAGTTCTTC

abundance: few
j_gene: TRBJ2-3
v_gene: TRBV5-4
d_gene: .
CDR3aa: CASSLGARTDTQYF
CDR3nt: TGTGCCAGCAGCTTGGGGGCACGCACAGATACGCAGTATTTT

abundance: .
j_gene: TRBJ2-2
v_gene: TRBV7-9
d_gene: .
CDR3aa: CASSLDTSLNTGELFF
CDR3nt: TGTGCCAGCAGCTTAGATACGAGTTTGAACACCGGGGAGCTGTTTTTT